These 21 T cell receptor beta chains were sequenced from one sample in a study of shared T cell receptors in the human thymus. Profiled with immunoSEQ multiplex PCR; TCRdb holds only in-frame clones, not every one. The top ten hold about 0.012% of the sample, which has approximately 490,000 clones, around three quarters seen once. This sample also appeared in a second study, on human thymus T cells.

The sample comprised thymocytes. These receptors all come from a boy less than two years old with a congenital heart defect.

DNA for the CDR3: TGTGCCAGCAGCCGGTCTGTGGGGATCACGGAGGGAGATACGCAGTATTTT. Protein product: CASSRSVGITEGDTQYF. This rearrangement joins TRBV5-8 to TRBJ2-3; TRBD2 might be the D (6 bases). The CDR3 has 17 amino acids. In germline, CDR1 is SGHTS, CDR2 YDEGEE. Trimming removed 4 bases from V and 5 bases from J, with 23 bases in between.

The rearrangement joins TRBV5-8 to TRBJ2-7, with D perhaps TRBD2 (6 bases). Per germline, CDR1 SGHTS and CDR2 YDEGEE. This CDR3 has 13 amino acids. Trimming stripped 7 bases from V and 2 bases from J, with 13 bases between. This CDR3 is CASRARLAYEQYF. In DNA form, the CDR3 reads TGTGCCAGCCGTGCGCGACTAGCCTACGAGCAGTACTTC.

V and J are TRBV10-1 and TRBJ2-3, with a weak D call TRBD2 (6 bases). Germline CDR1 and CDR2: WNHNN and SYGVQD (reference sequence). This CDR3 spans 15 amino acids. Trimming cost V 3 bases and J 7 bases, with 17 bases left between them. CDR3 loop: CASSDGASERNTQYF. DNA for the CDR3: TGCGCCAGCAGTGACGGTGCTAGCGAGAGGAATACGCAGTATTTT.

The genes are TRBV19 and TRBJ2-7; 10 bases are a match to TRBD2. Germline V gene data show CDR1 as LNHDA and CDR2 as SQIVND (reference sequence). This CDR3 has 13 residues. J lost 7 bases, V lost 7 bases, and 7 bases had no gene match. CDR3 sequence (DNA): TGTGCCAGTACCCCTAGCGGGAGCTGGGAGCAGTACTTC. Translating it yields CASTPSGSWEQYF. The full variable domain, with the rest looked up from reference TRBV19 and TRBJ2-7, is DGGITQSPKYLFRKEGQNVTLSCEQNLNHDAMYWYRQDPGQGLRLIYYSQIVNDFQKGDIAEGYSVSREKKESFPLTVTSAQKNPTAFYLCASTPSGSWEQYFGPGTRLTVT.

The chain is built from TRBV6-5 and TRBJ2-7, with a weak D call TRBD2 (6 bases). CDR3 length: 13 amino acids. Germline V gene sequence: CDR1 MNHEY, CDR2 SVGAGI. Trimming shortened V by 6 bases and J by 5 bases, and 14 bases separated the two germline ends. In DNA form, the CDR3 reads TGTGCCAGCAGCCTTAGGGGAGGCAACGAGCAGTACTTC. Its translation: CASSLRGGNEQYF.

The rearrangement uses TRBV5-4 and TRBJ2-7, with D possibly being TRBD2 (5 bases). The V end lost 7 bases, the J end lost 11 bases, and 22 bases lay between the germline ends. The CDR3 covers 13 residues. CDR1 and CDR2 (germline): SGHNT, YYREEE (reference sequence). CDR3 nucleotide sequence: TGTGCCAGCCCCTCAGCCACGGGAACCGGGGAGTACTTC. Protein: CASPSATGTGEYF.

This chain links TRBV28 with TRBJ1-4; 7 bases fit TRBD1. The length of the CDR3 is 16 residues. V was clipped by 4 bases and J by 8 bases; unmatched bases: 13. CDR1 is MDHEN and CDR2 is SYDVKM in the germline V gene. The CDR3 protein is CASSSWRDSRGEKLFF. The CDR3 DNA follows: TGTGCCAGCAGTTCCTGGCGGGACAGTCGCGGAGAAAAACTGTTTTTT.

This clone has only one observation. The V and J genes are TRBV9 and TRBJ1-3; no firm D call. V lost 0 bases and J 0 bases, leaving 16 bases between the germline ends. Germline-derived CDR1 and CDR2 are SGDLS and YYNGEE. This CDR3 region has 18 residues. The CDR3 spells CASSVEREALSSGNTIYF. CDR3 nucleotide sequence: TGTGCCAGCAGCGTAGAAAGAGAGGCGTTGAGCTCTGGAAACACCATATATTTT.

The chain joins TRBV4-1 to TRBJ2-7, with 15 bases lining up with TRBD2. The V segment lost 1 base and the J segment 5 bases; nucleotides outside the gene matches: 12. The CDR3 extends over 19 amino acids. Germline V CDR1 and CDR2: MGHRA, YSYEKL. CDR3 sequence reads: CASSQASRTSGRGSNEQYF. CDR3 bases: TGCGCCAGCAGCCAAGCCTCGCGGACTAGCGGGAGGGGGAGCAACGAGCAGTACTTC.

The chain recombines TRBV28 with TRBJ1-5, with D uncertain. With 3 bases removed from V and 2 bases from J, the gap between germline ends came to 11 bases. This CDR3 contains 15 residues. In germline, CDR1 is MDHEN, CDR2 SYDVKM. The CDR3 spells CASSFTSSRNQPQHF. The CDR3 DNA is TGTGCCAGCAGTTTTACGAGTTCTCGCAATCAGCCCCAGCATTTT.

J is TRBJ1-1 and V is TRBV5-4; 9 bases are shared with TRBD1. Germline V lookup: CDR1 SGHNT, CDR2 YYREEE (reference sequence). CDR3 length equals 13 residues. With V trimmed by 1 base and J by 12 bases, 7 bases remained unmatched. CDR3 sequence: CASSLLGQGLTFF. The CDR3 DNA is TGTGCCAGCAGCTTGTTGGGACAGGGTTTAACTTTCTTT.

The chain is built from TRBV30 and TRBJ2-7; 9 bases fit TRBD1. Trimming cost V 3 bases and J 2 bases; bases outside gene matches: 11. The germline gives CDR1 GTSNPN, CDR2 SVGIG (reference sequence). The CDR3 covers 16 residues. In DNA, the CDR3 is TGTGCCTGGAGCGCCCGGGACAGGGTGATCACCTACGAGCAGTACTTC. Amino acids: CAWSARDRVITYEQYF.

This clone was counted between two and nine times. The chain couples TRBV19 to TRBJ2-7; D possibly corresponds to TRBD2 (6 bases). V was trimmed by 8 bases and J by 6 bases, leaving 11 bases between them. CDR3 length: 11 amino acids. CDR1 is LNHDA, CDR2 SQIVND, per germline (reference sequence). The CDR3 region has the DNA TGTGCCAGTCAGGAGGGAGCCGAGCAGTACTTC. This encodes CASQEGAEQYF.

This sequence joins TRBV30 and TRBJ1-5; D is unclear. V was trimmed by 3 bases and J by 1 base, leaving 10 bases between them. The germline gives CDR1 GTSNPN, CDR2 SVGIG (reference sequence). This CDR3 is 14 amino acids long. CDR3 bases: TGTGCCTGGAGGACTTCCCTGAGCAATCAGCCCCAGCATTTT. The encoded protein is CAWRTSLSNQPQHF.

J is TRBJ1-1 and V is TRBV5-1; 10 nucleotides line up with TRBD1. Per germline, CDR1 SGHRS and CDR2 YFSETQ. J was trimmed by 3 bases and V by 4 bases; bases with no gene match: 3. The CDR3 loop spans 14 amino acids. DNA of the CDR3: TGCGCCAGCAGCACGGGACAGGGGCACACTGAAGCTTTCTTT. Translated: CASSTGQGHTEAFF.

The rearrangement uses TRBV28 and TRBJ1-2, with 10 bases lining up with TRBD1. Per the germline V gene, CDR1 is MDHEN and CDR2 is SYDVKM. Trimming cost V 4 bases and J 0 bases; bases outside gene matches: 2. CDR3 length: 15 residues. The chain's CDR3 is CASSSGQGTNYGYTF. The CDR3 region has the DNA TGTGCCAGCAGTTCGGGACAGGGGACTAACTATGGCTACACCTTC.

The chain has TRBV19 and TRBJ2-2; a possible D gene is TRBD2 (5 bases). CDR1 LNHDA and CDR2 SQIVND come from the germline V gene (reference sequence). The CDR3 loop spans 13 amino acids. Trimming removed 7 bases from V and 5 bases from J, with 11 bases in between. The CDR3 nucleotides read TGTGCCAGTACCCCTCCGGGAACCGGGGAGCTGTTTTTT. It specifies CASTPPGTGELFF.

This clone was observed a single time. DNA for the CDR3: TGCGCCAGCAGCTTCCCCAACGTACTAGAAAATAACACTGAAGCTTTCTTT. Encoded protein: CASSFPNVLENNTEAFF. The chain uses TRBV5-1 and TRBJ1-1; D call uncertain. The length of the CDR3 is 17 residues. Germline assignment: CDR1 SGHRS and CDR2 YFSETQ. Between the trimmed V and J ends, which lost 2 bases and 2 bases, there was a span of 19 bases.

This chain joins TRBV6-5 and TRBJ1-2; D may be TRBD1 (5 bases). V lost 2 bases and J lost 3, with 7 bases in between. From germline, CDR1 is MNHEY and CDR2 SVGAGI. The CDR3 has 13 amino acids. DNA of the CDR3: TGTGCCAGCAGTTACGGGGGGGACTATGGCTACACCTTC. Its protein product is CASSYGGDYGYTF.

This clone was counted only a few times. The J gene is TRBJ2-5, the V gene TRBV14; the match to TRBD2 covers 13 bases. The CDR3 extends over 17 amino acids. Trimming cost V 1 base and J 3 bases; bases outside gene matches: 5. Per germline, CDR1 SGHDN and CDR2 FVKESK. CDR3 loop: CASSQVLAGGGEETQYF. DNA of the CDR3: TGTGCCAGCAGCCAAGTACTAGCGGGAGGGGGGGAAGAGACCCAGTACTTC.

The CDR3 nucleotides read TGTGCCAGCAGCCAAGGTCCTCCCAGGGTGGCCAAAAACATTCAGTACTTC. Its translation is CASSQGPPRVAKNIQYF. The chain links TRBV4-2 to TRBJ2-4; perhaps TRBD1 as D (5 bases). Germline values: CDR1 LGHNA, CDR2 YNFKEQ. V lost 1 base and J 1 base, leaving 14 bases between the germline ends. The CDR3 contains 17 residues.